Detailed here is one T cell receptor beta chain. Its specificity is unknown. V lost 0 bases, J lost 6 bases, and 12 bases lay in between. Germline values: CDR1 MNHNY, CDR2 SVGAGI (reference sequence). The CDR3 sequence is 15 residues long. This sample is part of a study of PD-1 blockade in classical Hodgkin lymphoma. Study findings and constraints: No one has yet defined what causes the repertoire differences, which may be disease activity or prior therapy. Complete responders started with a diversity level that resembled newly diagnosed patients at baseline.

Using immunoSEQ multiplex PCR, the repertoire was profiled, and TCRdb retains in-frame clones only, with some absent. Of roughly 31,000 clones in the sample, about two thirds were seen once. Every patient experienced relapse after autologous stem cell transplantation, and brentuximab vedotin exposure varied. Best responses were complete response, partial response or progressive disease. The V gene is TRBV6-6, the J gene TRBJ1-5; D may be TRBD1 (5 bases). The clonotype originates from a human donor with classical Hodgkin lymphoma. This sample comprised peripheral blood mononuclear cells (PBMCs), obtained before the second cycle of nivolumab. CDR3 sequence (DNA): TGTGCCAGCAGTTACTCGGCAGGGATGGGTCAGCCCCAGCATTTT. Protein sequence: CASSYSAGMGQPQHF.